This entry lists 24 T cell receptor beta chains sequenced from one sample in a study of T-cell reconstitution after alpha-beta-depleted transplantation in children (dated by TCRdb to 2016 to 2018). Receptor amplification or capture employed PCR. TCRdb shows the sequencer as Illumina HiSeq 2500. Molecular barcoding was employed in the preparation of TCR libraries, with unique molecular identifiers being used to normalize TCRbeta repertoire quantification. The public reads were reanalyzed by TCRdb: fastp trimming at Q25, MiXCR alignment, in-frame beta chains only. Rows matching on CDR3 protein sequence are summarized as one entry with the most common DNA and genes. The sample data list around 500,000 distinct CDR3 sequences, and 20% to 25% of these were observed just once. The ten biggest clones cover 11% to 15% of the sample. Per the publication, the treatment or condition label means: allogeneic hematopoietic cell transplantation with graft depleted of TCRalphabeta T cells and CD19 B cells.

Sequences were derived from PBMCs, mostly from graft donor cells, sampled 360 days after TCRalphabeta/CD19-depleted stem cell transplant. These receptors originate from a boy in the first two years of life who had a stem cell transplant for acute myeloid leukemia, so the T cells may come from the graft donor.

This clonotype appeared many times. The V call is TRBV12-3 or TRBV12-4, the J call TRBJ2-5; D not certain. The germline V and J ends were trimmed by 3 bases and 5 bases, with 13 bases remaining between them. The CDR3 is made up of 14 amino acids. The CDR3 region is CASSFVAGGETQYF. CDR3 DNA sequence: TGTGCCAGCAGTTTCGTGGCCGGTGGGGAGACCCAGTACTTC.

The V call is TRBV4-1, the J call TRBJ2-6, with 9 bases aligning to TRBD2. V shed 0 bases, J shed 0 bases, and the junction held 6 bases outside the gene matches. CDR3 length equals 19 residues. From germline, CDR1 is MGHRA and CDR2 YSYEKL. The CDR3 sequence: CASSQEWRGGFSGANVLTF. The CDR3 DNA reads TGCGCCAGCAGCCAAGAATGGCGGGGGGGCTTCTCTGGGGCCAACGTCCTGACTTTC.

This clonotype was observed many times. The chain is built from TRBV28 and TRBJ2-1; TRBD2 matches 16 bases. CDR1 is MDHEN, CDR2 SYDVKM, per germline. This CDR3 spans 17 amino acids. V was pared by 5 bases and J by 5 bases, with 6 bases of the junction left unmatched. The CDR3 DNA follows: TGTGCCAGCAGTCCATCGGGGACTAGCGGGGGGGACAATGAGCAGTTCTTC. Translated: CASSPSGTSGGDNEQFF.

This rearrangement joins TRBV29-1 to TRBJ1-5; TRBD1 matches at 9 bases. The CDR3 is 14 residues long. Germline CDR1 and CDR2: SQVTM and ANQGSEA. The V segment lost 5 bases and the J segment 1 base; nucleotides outside the gene matches: 3. CDR3 nucleotides: TGCAGCGTTTCACAGGGGGCAAGCAATCAGCCCCAGCATTTT. Residues: CSVSQGASNQPQHF.

The chain recombines TRBV20-1 with TRBJ2-7, with TRBD2 matching over 11 bases. Germline assignment: CDR1 DFQATT and CDR2 SNEGSKA (reference sequence). The CDR3 is made up of 14 amino acids. The trim removed 6 bases at V and 4 bases at J, leaving 8 bases unmatched. DNA for the CDR3: TGCAGTGCCCTCCTAGCGGGGGGCTTGTACGAGCAGTACGTC. Translation: CSALLAGGLYEQYV.

This clonotype was observed many times. J is TRBJ2-5 and V is TRBV12-3 or TRBV12-4; D unclear. The CDR3 sequence is 17 residues long. The V gene lost 4 bases and the J gene lost 5 bases, with 23 bases spanning the gap. CDR3 protein: CASSYPRSVLGPETQYF. CDR3 nucleotide sequence: TGTGCCAGCAGTTATCCACGCTCGGTCTTAGGCCCTGAGACCCAGTACTTC.

In this sample, this clonotype turned up many times. The rearrangement joins TRBV5-4 to TRBJ2-3; D tentatively reads TRBD1 or TRBD2 (6 bases each). CDR3 length: 15 amino acids. Trimming removed 0 bases from V and 4 bases from J, with 12 bases in between. CDR1 is SGHNT, CDR2 YYREEE, per germline (reference sequence). CDR3 sequence (DNA): TGTGCCAGCAGCTTGGGAGGGGGGAAAGCAGATACGCAGTATTTT. Protein product: CASSLGGGKADTQYF.

CDR3 DNA: TGCAGTGCTGGGGGGGACGGTCCCGCCAACGTCCTGACTTTC. Its protein is CSAGGDGPANVLTF. The chain recombines TRBV20-1 with TRBJ2-6; TRBD2 aligns across 7 bases. CDR1 DFQATT and CDR2 SNEGSKA come from the germline V gene (reference sequence). This CDR3 is built from 14 residues. V lost 5 bases to trimming and J lost 7 bases; unmatched junction nucleotides: 8.

V and J are TRBV29-1 and TRBJ2-5; D is possibly TRBD1 or TRBD2 (5 bases each). V lost 4 bases and J 5 bases, leaving 14 bases between the germline ends. This CDR3 comprises 13 residues. Germline CDR1 SQVTM, CDR2 ANQGSEA. CDR3 sequence (DNA): TGCAGCGTTGGGGGGACGTATGGGGAGACCCAGTACTTC. This gives the protein CSVGGTYGETQYF.

Concerning this clonotype: At one end the junction does not follow the germline gene, possibly because of a read error. The CDR3 DNA sequence: TGCGGTGCCCAGAGTGGGAGAGGGGGGATCCAAGAGACCCAGTACTTC. Translation: CGAQSGRGGIQETQYF. The chain couples TRBV20-1 to TRBJ2-5, with D perhaps TRBD1 or TRBD2 (6 bases each). The CDR3 is made up of 16 amino acids. Germline assignment: CDR1 DFQATT and CDR2 SNEGSKA (reference sequence).

This clonotype was observed a few times. The rearrangement links TRBV12-3 or TRBV12-4 to TRBJ1-5; a possible D gene is TRBD1 (6 bases). The CDR3 loop spans 16 amino acids. V lost 6 bases, J lost 1 base, and 16 bases lay in between. The DNA for the CDR3 is TGTGCCAGCAGCCCTACAGAGGGGGGGAGCAATCAGCCCCAGCATTTT. Protein: CASSPTEGGSNQPQHF.

The genes are TRBV18 and TRBJ2-5; D call uncertain. The germline V gene has CDR1 KGHSH and CDR2 LQKENI. The V gene lost 3 bases and the J gene lost 5 bases, with 13 bases spanning the gap. The length of the CDR3 is 14 residues. The CDR3 loop is CASSPRSSLETQYF. In nucleotides, the CDR3 is TGTGCCAGCTCACCCCGGTCCTCCCTGGAGACCCAGTACTTC. Complete variable domain (other parts from reference TRBV18 and TRBJ2-5): NAGVMQNPRHLVRRRGQEARLRCSPMKGHSHVYWYRQLPEEGLKFMVYLQKENIIDESGMPKERFSAEFPKEGPSILRIQQVVRGDSAAYFCASSPRSSLETQYFGPGTRLLVL.

The chain recombines TRBV7-8 with TRBJ2-1, with TRBD2 matching over 9 bases. The CDR3 contains 15 residues. With V trimmed by 1 base and J by 8 bases, 6 bases remained unmatched. The V gene's germline CDR1 is SGHVS and CDR2 FQNEAQ. The CDR3 coding sequence is TGTGCCAGCAGCTTAGGCGGGGGGGCGGTGGATGAGCAGTTCTTC. Translated: CASSLGGGAVDEQFF.

The chain joins TRBV6-2 or TRBV6-3 to TRBJ2-1; the D gene could be TRBD1 or TRBD2 (6 bases each). This CDR3 spans 16 amino acids. Germline lookup yields CDR1 MNHEY and CDR2 SVGEGT. V lost 0 bases and J lost 4, with 13 bases in between. The chain's CDR3 is CASSYSGGHEYNEQFF. CDR3 DNA sequence: TGTGCCAGCAGTTACTCCGGGGGCCACGAATACAATGAGCAGTTCTTC.

Only a few counts were recorded for this clonotype. This chain connects TRBV20-1 to TRBJ1-2, with no clear D. Germline-derived CDR1 and CDR2 are DFQATT and SNEGSKA (reference sequence). Trimming removed 6 bases from V and 4 bases from J, with 9 bases in between. There are 11 residues in the CDR3. The CDR3 spells CSASRGYGYTF. CDR3 in DNA: TGCAGTGCATCCCGGGGCTATGGCTACACCTTC.

This clonotype was detected ten times or more. The V and J genes are TRBV6-5 and TRBJ1-1; tentative D call: TRBD1 (5 bases). The CDR3 runs 14 residues. Germline assignment: CDR1 MNHEY and CDR2 SVGAGI. V lost 2 bases and J lost 5, with 12 bases in between. The CDR3 bases are TGTGCCAGCAGTTACGATCAGGGCTGGACTGAAGCTTTCTTT. It yields the protein CASSYDQGWTEAFF.

The J gene is TRBJ2-1, the V gene TRBV3-1; 7 bases match TRBD2. Germline V gene data show CDR1 as LGHDT and CDR2 as YNNKEL (reference sequence). With 4 bases clipped from V and 0 bases from J, the junction kept 9 bases outside the gene matches. The CDR3 contains 17 residues. The CDR3: CASSRGLAESSYNEQFF. The DNA of the CDR3 is TGTGCCAGCAGCCGAGGGCTAGCGGAAAGCTCCTACAATGAGCAGTTCTTC.

This clonotype showed up many times. This rearrangement joins TRBV28 to TRBJ2-3; D is uncertain. The germline V and J ends were trimmed by 2 bases and 5 bases, with 11 bases remaining between them. Germline lookup yields CDR1 MDHEN and CDR2 SYDVKM. The CDR3 length is 14 residues. The CDR3 region is CASSLSPLIDTQYF. CDR3 coding DNA: TGTGCCAGCAGTTTAAGCCCCCTTATAGATACGCAGTATTTT. Complete variable domain (other parts from reference TRBV28 and TRBJ2-3): DVKVTQSSRYLVKRTGEKVFLECVQDMDHENMFWYRQDPGLGLRLIYFSYDVKMKEKGDIPEGYSVSREKKERFSLILESASTNQTSMYLCASSLSPLIDTQYFGPGTRLTVL.

The chain combines TRBV6-2 or TRBV6-3 with TRBJ2-7, with D possibly TRBD2 on 6 matching bases. Germline V gene data show CDR1 as MNHEY and CDR2 as SVGEGT. V shed 6 bases and J shed 3 bases, with 15 bases lying between them. CDR3 length: 14 amino acids. The CDR3 sequence: CASRESEGLYEQYV. The DNA of the CDR3 is TGTGCCAGCAGAGAATCAGAGGGACTCTACGAGCAGTACGTC.

V is TRBV11-3 and J is TRBJ2-7; 8 bases are a match to TRBD2. Germline V lookup: CDR1 SGHNT, CDR2 YENEEA. There are 14 residues in the CDR3. Unmatched junction bases numbered 7, after V lost 7 bases and J lost 2 bases. As DNA, the CDR3 is TGTGCCAGCACCGAAGCGGGGGACACCTACGAGCAGTACTTC. The encoded protein is CASTEAGDTYEQYF.

This clonotype occurred many times. The chain combines TRBV7-3 with TRBJ2-1; D is undetermined. The germline V and J ends were trimmed by 4 bases and 8 bases, with 12 bases remaining between them. There are 13 residues in the CDR3. The germline CDR1 and CDR2 sequences are SGHTA and FQGTGA. Here the CDR3 reads CASSSAVYDEQFF. The DNA for the CDR3 is TGTGCCAGCAGCTCCGCAGTGTACGATGAGCAGTTCTTC.

About this clonotype itself: Its ends do not fully match the called genes, so a read error is possible. CDR3 DNA sequence: TGTGCCGGTAGCTTACGTTACAGGGGAAATCAGCCCCAGCATTTT. Residues: CAGSLRYRGNQPQHF. V usage is TRBV19 and J usage is TRBJ1-5; 7 nucleotides align to TRBD1. The CDR3 has 15 residues. The V gene's germline CDR1 is LNHDA and CDR2 SQIVND (reference sequence). Filled out from reference TRBV19 and TRBJ1-5, the complete variable domain reads DGGITQSPKYLFRKEGQNVTLSCEQNLNHDAMYWYRQDPGQGLRLIYYSQIVNDFQKGDIAEGYSVSREKKESFPLTVTSAQKNPTAFYLCAGSLRYRGNQPQHFGDGTRLSIL.

Only a few counts were recorded for this clonotype. The J gene is TRBJ2-2, the V gene TRBV10-3, with 7 bases matching TRBD2. The CDR3 contains 16 residues. V trimming: 6 bases; J trimming: 1 base; junction bases outside the gene matches: 8. Germline V gene data show CDR1 as ENHRY and CDR2 as SYGVKD. The chain's CDR3 is CAISLTGGMNTGELFF. CDR3 sequence (DNA): TGTGCCATCAGCCTTACGGGGGGTATGAACACCGGGGAGCTGTTTTTT.

The rearrangement links TRBV28 to TRBJ2-2; 8 nucleotides align to TRBD1. CDR1 and CDR2 from the germline V gene are MDHEN and SYDVKM. The CDR3 is 14 residues long. The V gene end was trimmed by 5 bases and the J gene end by 5 bases; junction bases not matched to a gene: 4. The CDR3 DNA follows: TGTGCCAGCAGTCCCACAGGGGGGACCGGGGAGCTGTTTTTT. This gives the protein CASSPTGGTGELFF.